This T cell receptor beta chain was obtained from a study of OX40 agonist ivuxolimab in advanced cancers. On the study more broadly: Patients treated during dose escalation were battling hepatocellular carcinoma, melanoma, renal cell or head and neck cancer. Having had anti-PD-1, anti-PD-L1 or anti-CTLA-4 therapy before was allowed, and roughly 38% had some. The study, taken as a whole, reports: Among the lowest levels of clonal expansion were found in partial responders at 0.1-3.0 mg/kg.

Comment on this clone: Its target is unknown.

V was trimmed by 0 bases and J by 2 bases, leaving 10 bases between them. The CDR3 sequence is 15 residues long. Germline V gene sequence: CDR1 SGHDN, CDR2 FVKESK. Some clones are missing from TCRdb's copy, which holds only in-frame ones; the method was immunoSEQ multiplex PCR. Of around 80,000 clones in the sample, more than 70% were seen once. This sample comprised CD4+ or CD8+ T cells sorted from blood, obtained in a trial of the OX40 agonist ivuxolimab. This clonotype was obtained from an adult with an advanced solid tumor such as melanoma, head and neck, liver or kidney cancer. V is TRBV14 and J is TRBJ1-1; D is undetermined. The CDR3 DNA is TGTGCCAGCAGCCAAGATCGGGTAATAAACACTGAAGCTTTCTTT. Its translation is CASSQDRVINTEAFF.